This T cell receptor beta chain was profiled in a study of T cell changes during pregnancy in multiple sclerosis. This CDR3 region has 13 residues. In germline, CDR1 is SEHNR, CDR2 FQNEAQ (reference sequence). Trimming stripped 5 bases from V and 0 bases from J, with 7 bases between. Assay: immunoSEQ multiplex PCR; the TCRdb copy retains only in-frame clones and omits some. The table includes tens of thousands of clones, around 93% detected once. Here the sequenced sample was CD8+ T cells from peripheral blood mononuclear cells, taken in the third trimester of pregnancy. The TCR sequence derives from a female donor with multiple sclerosis, enrolled in a pregnancy study. The rearrangement links TRBV7-9 to TRBJ1-1; no definite D call. The CDR3, as DNA: TGTGCCAGCAGCCCCACTATGAACACTGAAGCTTTCTTT. Translation: CASSPTMNTEAFF.